The subject of this entry is one T cell receptor beta chain. Its matching antigen is unknown. This entry is derived from a study of cytomegalovirus exposure and HLA in healthy donors. Study results and limitations: Rarity held for most TCR sequences, but there were some public TCRs that occurred in many donors.

The protocol was immunoSEQ multiplex PCR, while the TCRdb copy is restricted to in-frame clones and leaves out a portion. The top ten hold approximately 8% of the sample, which has around 50,000 clones, approximately 95% seen once. Source material: PBMCs. The TCR comes from a woman aged 18-30 years in good health and CMV-seropositive.

This chain's CDR3 is CASSPGDRGGEKLFF. CDR3 nucleotide sequence: TGTGCCAGCAGCCCGGGTGACAGGGGCGGCGAAAAACTGTTTTTT. The rearrangement uses TRBV9 and TRBJ1-4; 8 bases fit TRBD1. The CDR3 has 15 residues. Losses at the gene ends were 4 bases for V and 8 bases for J; bases not matched to a gene: 10. Germline CDR1 reads SGDLS; CDR2 reads YYNGEE. The variable domain in full, with the rest retrieved from reference TRBV9 and TRBJ1-4, is DSGVTQTPKHLITATGQRVTLRCSPRSGDLSVYWYQQSLDQGLQFLIQYYNGEERAKGNILERFSAQQFPDLHSELNLSSLELGDSALYFCASSPGDRGGEKLFFGSGTQLSVL.